This T cell receptor beta chain was captured by sequencing in a study of OX40 agonist ivuxolimab in advanced cancers. Study as a whole: Each patient was given ivuxolimab into a vein every 2 weeks, at 0.01 to 10 mg/kg.

Overall study results and limits: On average, a greater number of expanded clones characterised CD8+ T cells relative to CD4+. Antigens targeted by the expanded peripheral T cells were not determined.

Autoimmune disease history or systemic immunosuppression excluded patients. Comments on this clone: Its antigen remains unidentified.

Clones were read by immunoSEQ multiplex PCR, and TCRdb kept only the in-frame ones, dropping some. The profile covers 60,000 or so clones, with about 86% appearing a single time and 0.85% to 1% taken by the ten largest. Germline CDR1 KGHSH, CDR2 LQKENI. Trimming at V came to 3 bases and at J to 10 bases, leaving 9 bases not matched to a gene. This CDR3 spans 15 amino acids. The sequence derives from an adult with an advanced solid tumor such as melanoma, head and neck, liver or kidney cancer. The V gene is TRBV18, the J gene TRBJ1-6, with 7 bases aligning to TRBD1. The source material was CD4+ or CD8+ T cells sorted from blood, sampled in a trial of the OX40 agonist ivuxolimab. CDR3 nucleotide sequence: TGTGCCAGCTCACCCCTTCGACAGGGCGAGTCACCCCTCCACTTT. As protein: CASSPLRQGESPLHF.